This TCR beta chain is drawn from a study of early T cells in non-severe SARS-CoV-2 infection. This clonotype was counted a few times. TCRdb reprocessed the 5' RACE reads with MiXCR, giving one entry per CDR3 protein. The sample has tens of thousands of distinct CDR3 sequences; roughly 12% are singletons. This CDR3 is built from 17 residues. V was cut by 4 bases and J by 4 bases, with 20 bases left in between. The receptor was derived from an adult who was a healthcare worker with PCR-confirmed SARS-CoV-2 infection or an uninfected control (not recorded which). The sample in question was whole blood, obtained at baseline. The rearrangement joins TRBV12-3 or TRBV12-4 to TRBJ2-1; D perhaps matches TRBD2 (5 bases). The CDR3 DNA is TGTGCCAGCAGTTCCCCATTAAGACCCAAGCGGTACAATGAGCAGTTCTTC. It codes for CASSSPLRPKRYNEQFF.